This passage covers 9 T cell receptor beta chains from one sample sequenced in a study of blood T cell repertoires in COVID-19. Method: immunoSEQ multiplex PCR; TCRdb's copy keeps in-frame clones and lacks some. The table lists approximately 280,000 clones, approximately 85% of them singletons. Sequencing input: peripheral blood. The receptors come from a woman in her 70s with acute or convalescent COVID-19.

Turning to this clone: This specimen includes other DNA sequences encoding the same CDR3. The V and J genes are TRBV12-3 or TRBV12-4 and TRBJ1-3; D is uncertain. Trimming shortened V by 3 bases and J by 6 bases, and 6 bases separated the two germline ends. This CDR3 spans 12 amino acids. The CDR3 DNA reads TGTGCCAGCAGTTTGGGCGAAAACACCATATATTTT. Translating it yields CASSLGENTIYF.

Comment on this clone: At the DNA level, this CDR3 is encoded by other sequences in the same sample as well. This chain links TRBV11-2 with TRBJ1-2, with D perhaps TRBD1 (6 bases). CDR3 size: 13 residues. Germline assignment: CDR1 SGHAT and CDR2 FQNNGV. With 5 bases removed from V and 1 base from J, the gap between germline ends came to 8 bases. The CDR3 coding sequence is TGTGCCAGCAGCCCGGACAGTAACTATGGCTACACCTTC. This translates into CASSPDSNYGYTF.

CDR3: CASSLGRLAGYADTQYF. DNA of the CDR3: TGTGCCAGCAGCTTAGGAAGACTAGCGGGGTATGCAGATACGCAGTATTTT. The chain combines TRBV7-9 with TRBJ2-3; 11 positions match TRBD2. Germline V gene sequence: CDR1 SEHNR, CDR2 FQNEAQ (reference sequence). The CDR3 has 17 amino acids. V was pared by 1 base and J by 4 bases, with 7 bases of the junction left unmatched. Based on the CDR3 plus reference TRBV7-9 and TRBJ2-3, the full variable domain is DTGVSQNPRHKITKRGQNVTFRCDPISEHNRLYWYRQTLGQGPEFLTYFQNEAQLEKSRLLSDRFSAERPKGSFSTLEIQRTEQGDSAMYLCASSLGRLAGYADTQYFGPGTRLTVL.

This clone has just one count. V is TRBV5-4 and J is TRBJ2-2, with 9 bases aligning to TRBD1. V lost 5 bases to trimming and J lost 7 bases; unmatched junction nucleotides: 3. Germline V CDR1 and CDR2: SGHNT, YYREEE (reference sequence). The CDR3 consists of 13 residues. CDR3 region: CASRQGASGELFF. The CDR3 DNA reads TGTGCCAGCAGACAGGGGGCAAGCGGGGAGCTGTTTTTT.

The chain joins TRBV2 to TRBJ2-3; 7 nucleotides match TRBD1. With 5 bases clipped from V and 2 bases from J, the junction kept 7 bases outside the gene matches. Germline CDR1 reads SNHLY; CDR2 reads FYNNEI. This CDR3 has 15 amino acids. CDR3 bases: TGTGCCAGCAGTCGGCCGGGACAGACCACAGATACGCAGTATTTT. Residues: CASSRPGQTTDTQYF.

The genes are TRBV7-9 and TRBJ1-2; weak D call: TRBD1 (5 bases). V gave up 2 bases and J gave up 2 bases, with 9 bases separating them. CDR3 size: 14 residues. Germline V gene data show CDR1 as SEHNR and CDR2 as FQNEAQ (reference sequence). The CDR3 bases are TGTGCCAGCAGCTTAACGGCAGGGAACTATGGCTACACCTTC. As protein: CASSLTAGNYGYTF. Full variable domain (remainder filled in from reference TRBV7-9 and TRBJ1-2): DTGVSQNPRHKITKRGQNVTFRCDPISEHNRLYWYRQTLGQGPEFLTYFQNEAQLEKSRLLSDRFSAERPKGSFSTLEIQRTEQGDSAMYLCASSLTAGNYGYTFGSGTRLTVV.

The chain links TRBV6-5 to TRBJ2-5, with 8 bases identical to TRBD1. The CDR3 runs 14 residues. Germline V gives CDR1 MNHEY, CDR2 SVGAGI. V was clipped by 8 bases and J by 1 base; unmatched bases: 6. The chain's CDR3 is CASSLQGAQETQYF. CDR3 DNA: TGTGCCAGCTCCCTTCAGGGGGCCCAAGAGACCCAGTACTTC.

As regards this clone: Other DNA variants within this sample encode the same CDR3. The chain combines TRBV12-3 or TRBV12-4 with TRBJ1-1; D not resolved. The V end lost 6 bases, the J end lost 0 bases, and 8 bases lay between the germline ends. The CDR3 is 13 residues long. Written as DNA, the CDR3 is TGTGCCAGCAGCCTCTTCTTGAACACTGAAGCTTTCTTT. Translated: CASSLFLNTEAFF.

This rearrangement joins TRBV11-2 to TRBJ2-7; 9 nucleotides agree with TRBD1. Per the germline V gene, CDR1 is SGHAT and CDR2 is FQNNGV. The CDR3 totals 15 residues. V lost 1 base to trimming and J lost 2 bases; unmatched junction nucleotides: 3. Written as DNA, the CDR3 is TGTGCCAGCAGCTTAGCCCGGGACAGGGCCTACGAGCAGTACTTC. Protein: CASSLARDRAYEQYF.